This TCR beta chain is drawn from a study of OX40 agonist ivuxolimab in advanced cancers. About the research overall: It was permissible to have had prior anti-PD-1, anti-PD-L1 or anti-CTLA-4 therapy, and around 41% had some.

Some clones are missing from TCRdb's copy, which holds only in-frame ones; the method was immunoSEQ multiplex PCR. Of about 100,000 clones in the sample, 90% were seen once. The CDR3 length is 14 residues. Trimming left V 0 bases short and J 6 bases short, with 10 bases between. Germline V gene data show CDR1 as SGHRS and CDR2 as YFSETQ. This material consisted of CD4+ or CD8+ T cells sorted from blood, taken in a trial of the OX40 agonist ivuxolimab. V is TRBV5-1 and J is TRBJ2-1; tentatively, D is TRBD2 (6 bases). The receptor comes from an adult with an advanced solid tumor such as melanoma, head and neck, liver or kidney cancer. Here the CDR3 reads CASSLAGGPNEQFF. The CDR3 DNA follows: TGCGCCAGCAGCTTGGCCGGGGGACCCAATGAGCAGTTCTTC.